Listed here are 5 T cell receptor beta chains from one sample, sequenced in a study of T cell repertoires in cytomegalovirus infection. TCRdb fed the reads into MiXCR, producing one record per CDR3 protein. The table includes hundreds of thousands of distinct CDR3 sequences, 30% to 40% detected once. Their cognate antigens are unknown. The sequencing used cultured PBMCs, collected from culture after CMV antigen stimulation. These receptors were collected from a human donor in good health (CMV status not recorded). Some clones in this sample may be carry-over from other donors' samples.

The chain links TRBV7-2 to TRBJ2-7, with 9 bases lining up with TRBD2. Losses at the gene ends were 4 bases for V and 6 bases for J; bases not matched to a gene: 7. CDR3 size: 14 residues. Germline V gene lookup returns CDR1 SGHTA and CDR2 FQGNSA. The DNA for the CDR3 is TGTGCCAGCAGCTCCCGCCCGACTAGCGGCGAGCAGTACTTC. Encoded protein: CASSSRPTSGEQYF.

The V and J genes are TRBV30 and TRBJ1-1; D might be TRBD1 (5 bases). Germline assignment: CDR1 GTSNPN and CDR2 SVGIG (reference sequence). The length of the CDR3 is 10 residues. V was clipped by 2 bases and J by 11 bases, with 9 bases between them. The CDR3 loop reads CAWSPRQAFF. For the CDR3, the DNA is TGTGCCTGGAGTCCACGACAGGCTTTCTTT.

This clonotype appeared a few times. The chain is built from TRBV6-2 or TRBV6-3 and TRBJ2-7, with 8 nucleotides matching TRBD1. The CDR3 totals 15 residues. J was trimmed by 1 base and V by 2 bases; bases with no gene match: 4. From germline, CDR1 is MNHEY and CDR2 SVGEGT. CDR3 nucleotides: TGTGCCAGCAGTTACGACGACAGGGGATCCTACGAGCAGTACTTC. The encoded protein is CASSYDDRGSYEQYF.

This chain uses TRBV7-2 with TRBJ2-3; D gene unclear. CDR3 length equals 14 residues. V was trimmed by 5 bases and J by 2 bases, leaving 11 bases between them. Germline-derived CDR1 and CDR2 are SGHTA and FQGNSA. DNA for the CDR3: TGTGCCAGCAGCGCGGTTTCCCACACAGATACGCAGTATTTT. Its protein product is CASSAVSHTDTQYF.

V usage is TRBV28 and J usage is TRBJ2-3; D not certain. Germline CDR1 MDHEN, CDR2 SYDVKM. The ends were cut back, 5 bases at V and 2 bases at J, with 8 bases in the middle. The CDR3 extends over 13 amino acids. In DNA, the CDR3 is TGTGCCAGCAGTCCCCACGACACAGATACGCAGTATTTT. It translates to CASSPHDTDTQYF.